What follows are 21 T cell receptor beta chains derived from one specimen sequenced in a study of post-analysis software for immune sequencing data. Study-level findings and limits: Comparison of patients with controls showed about 5 TRBV segments more frequent in patients, TRBV5-6, TRBV5-1 and TRBV20-1 among them.

Libraries were made from TCR beta cDNA, and they carried unique molecular identifiers. Via MiXCR, TCRdb re-called the PCR reads, giving one row per CDR3 protein. This sample has some 240,000 distinct CDR3 sequences; 30% to 45% occur once, and the top ten carry under 5%. What these receptors recognize is not known. Sequencing input: blood. The receptors were gathered from a girl between 5 and 17 years old with multiple sclerosis.

This clonotype showed up many times. The chain couples TRBV15 to TRBJ1-5; D is perhaps TRBD1 (6 bases). This CDR3 comprises 12 residues. The germline V and J ends were trimmed by 5 bases and 7 bases, with 9 bases remaining between them. In germline, CDR1 is LNHNV, CDR2 YYDKDF (reference sequence). The CDR3 spells CATSGQRQPQHF. The DNA for the CDR3 is TGTGCCACCAGCGGACAGAGGCAGCCCCAGCATTTT.

The sample holds many counts of this clonotype. This sequence joins TRBV5-1 and TRBJ2-1, with D possibly TRBD2 on 5 matching bases. The length of the CDR3 is 15 residues. The V gene's germline CDR1 is SGHRS and CDR2 YFSETQ. V lost 2 bases and J 0 bases, leaving 9 bases between the germline ends. CDR3 coding DNA: TGCGCCAGCAGCTTCGGCGGGCTCTCCTACAATGAGCAGTTCTTC. Residues: CASSFGGLSYNEQFF.

This clonotype has at least ten counts. The rearrangement joins TRBV9 to TRBJ1-1, with D possibly matching TRBD1 (5 bases). The CDR3 totals 12 residues. Germline values: CDR1 SGDLS, CDR2 YYNGEE. Trimming took off 4 bases at V and 4 bases at J, with 8 bases between the two ends. CDR3 protein: CASSTQGTEAFF. As DNA, the CDR3 is TGTGCCAGCAGCACCCAGGGCACTGAAGCTTTCTTT.

The J gene is TRBJ2-1, the V gene TRBV11-3, with a tentative D call TRBD1 (5 bases). Trimming took off 0 bases at V and 0 bases at J, with 6 bases between the two ends. This CDR3 is built from 15 residues. Germline V gene sequence: CDR1 SGHNT, CDR2 YENEEA. The CDR3 coding sequence is TGTGCCAGCAGCTTAGACAGGGACTCCTACAATGAGCAGTTCTTC. Translating it yields CASSLDRDSYNEQFF.

A word on this clonotype: A much larger clonotype is one base distant, so this may be a read error. V gene TRBV27 combines with J gene TRBJ2-3; the D gene could be TRBD1 or TRBD2 (5 bases each). Germline CDR1 reads MNHEY; CDR2 reads SMNVEV (reference sequence). CDR3 length equals 18 residues. In DNA form, the CDR3 reads TGTGCCAACAGTTTCGGGGCGTTTACCATGGATCTCACAGATACGCAGTATTTT. Translated: CANSFGAFTMDLTDTQYF.

About this clonotype itself: Its ends do not fully match the called genes, so a read error is possible. This rearrangement joins TRBV28 to TRBJ2-5; no firm D call. This CDR3 is 15 amino acids long. CDR1 and CDR2 (germline): MDHEN, SYDVKM. Here the CDR3 reads CASSFTLRRQETQYF. The CDR3 coding sequence is TGTGCCAGTAGTTTTACCTTACGGCGCCAAGAGACCCAGTACTTC.

This clonotype was counted between two and nine times. With a much larger clone just one base away, this may be a read error. The rearrangement uses TRBV12-5 and TRBJ2-1; TRBD1 matches at 7 bases. The J call may be mistaken, given a closer DNA end match to TRBJ2-7. The CDR3 has 15 residues. Germline-derived CDR1 and CDR2 are LGHNT and FRNRAP. The CDR3 here is CASAITGAIVNEQYF. The CDR3 DNA reads as TGTGCTAGTGCCATAACAGGGGCAATTGTCAATGAGCAGTACTTC.

This clonotype was seen more than once but under ten times. The gene calls are TRBV27 and TRBJ1-4; D uncertain. V was cut by 6 bases and J by 5 bases, with 16 bases left in between. There are 15 residues in the CDR3. Germline CDR1 is MNHEY and CDR2 is SMNVEV (reference sequence). The CDR3 sequence: CASSLTYRINEKLFF. CDR3 nucleotides: TGTGCCAGCAGCCTAACTTATAGAATAAATGAAAAACTGTTTTTT.

This clonotype was seen at least ten times. The rearrangement joins TRBV4-1 to TRBJ1-1; weak D call: TRBD1 (6 bases). Germline CDR1 is MGHRA and CDR2 is YSYEKL. CDR3 length equals 17 residues. V gave up 1 base and J gave up 5 bases, with 20 bases separating them. CDR3 nucleotides: TGCGCCAGCAGCCAAGGGCGGGGGCGGACAGAAGGAACTGAAGCTTTCTTT. Residues: CASSQGRGRTEGTEAFF.

With respect to this clonotype: A much larger clonotype is one base distant, so this may be a read error. The chain links TRBV5-5 to TRBJ2-1, with TRBD2 matching over 10 bases. V was clipped by 0 bases and J by 6 bases; unmatched bases: 6. The germline V gene encodes CDR1 SGHKS and CDR2 YYEKEE (reference sequence). The CDR3 loop spans 16 amino acids. CDR3 amino acids: CASSLGPASGGNEQFF. In nucleotides, the CDR3 is TGTGCCAGCAGCTTGGGCCCAGCTAGCGGGGGCAATGAGCAGTTCTTC.

V usage is TRBV20-1 and J usage is TRBJ2-1; 16 nucleotides line up with TRBD2. Germline lookup yields CDR1 DFQATT and CDR2 SNEGSKA (reference sequence). The V gene end was trimmed by 3 bases and the J gene end by 1 base; junction bases not matched to a gene: 6. This CDR3 spans 18 amino acids. The CDR3 sequence is CSASPGLAGGSSYNEQFF. CDR3 DNA sequence: TGCAGTGCTAGCCCGGGACTAGCGGGGGGGTCGTCCTACAATGAGCAGTTCTTC.

The chain carries TRBV14 and TRBJ2-3, with D uncertain. Germline values: CDR1 SGHDN, CDR2 FVKESK. With 5 bases removed from V and 6 bases from J, the gap between germline ends came to 6 bases. This CDR3 comprises 11 residues. CDR3 bases: TGTGCCAGCAGCAAAGGTGATACGCAGTATTTT. It yields the protein CASSKGDTQYF.

This clonotype appeared many times. The V call is TRBV20-1, the J call TRBJ1-2; 9 bases match TRBD1. The CDR3 is made up of 15 amino acids. Unmatched junction bases numbered 16, after V lost 6 bases and J lost 8 bases. Germline CDR1 reads DFQATT; CDR2 reads SNEGSKA (reference sequence). The CDR3 DNA reads as TGCAGTGCCCCGCCCGGGACAGGGTGGGGTTGGGGCTACACCTTC. This sequence encodes CSAPPGTGWGWGYTF.

The chain combines TRBV5-1 with TRBJ1-1, with 8 nucleotides matching TRBD1. CDR1 and CDR2 from the germline V gene are SGHRS and YFSETQ. Trimming at V came to 5 bases and at J to 4 bases, leaving 10 bases not matched to a gene. The CDR3 covers 15 residues. The CDR3 loop reads CASRGGGTGSTEAFF. The CDR3 DNA sequence: TGCGCCAGCAGGGGCGGCGGGACAGGAAGCACTGAAGCTTTCTTT.

This clonotype was observed at least ten times. This chain links TRBV24-1 with TRBJ2-5; the D gene could be TRBD1 or TRBD2 (5 bases each). CDR1 is KGHDR, CDR2 SFDVKD, per germline. This CDR3 spans 15 amino acids. The V and J ends lost 8 bases and 5 bases respectively, with 20 bases between them. The CDR3 sequence: CATTWNLREKETQYF. The CDR3 nucleotides are TGTGCCACCACATGGAACCTCAGGGAGAAGGAGACCCAGTACTTC.

The gene calls are TRBV12-3 or TRBV12-4 and TRBJ2-2; no firm D call. Deletions cut 7 bases from V and 2 bases from J, with 5 bases between. This CDR3 spans 12 amino acids. CDR3 loop: CASMINTGELFF. The CDR3 DNA follows: TGTGCCAGCATGATAAACACCGGGGAGCTGTTTTTT.

In this sample, this clonotype turned up a few times. The genes are TRBV28 and TRBJ2-2, with D possibly matching TRBD2 (5 bases). The CDR3 extends over 14 amino acids. Germline V gives CDR1 MDHEN, CDR2 SYDVKM. With 6 bases removed from V and 8 bases from J, the gap between germline ends came to 16 bases. The CDR3, as DNA: TGTGCCAGCAGCATTCTTTATGGCGGGGGGGAGCTGTTTTTT. This codes for CASSILYGGGELFF.

The V gene is TRBV6-5, the J gene TRBJ2-3; no clear D. Germline CDR1 reads MNHEY; CDR2 reads SVGAGI. This CDR3 contains 15 residues. V lost 7 bases, J lost 7 bases, and 21 bases lay in between. This CDR3 is CASTRGPNDYYTQYF. Here the CDR3 DNA reads TGTGCCAGCACCCGCGGACCCAACGATTACTATACGCAGTATTTT.

This clonotype was counted ten times or more. The CDR3 here is CASSLQTSGLSEQYF. The CDR3 DNA reads as TGTGCCAGCAGTTTACAGACTAGCGGCCTCTCCGAGCAGTACTTC. The rearrangement joins TRBV12-3 or TRBV12-4 to TRBJ2-7; 9 bases agree with TRBD2. The ends lost 2 bases at V and 6 bases at J; junction bases unmatched: 8. The CDR3 is made up of 15 amino acids.

This clonotype has a count of ten or more. The chain has TRBV5-1 and TRBJ2-5; D unresolved. V was clipped by 0 bases and J by 5 bases, with 8 bases between them. Per the germline V gene, CDR1 is SGHRS and CDR2 is YFSETQ. The CDR3 is made up of 13 amino acids. The CDR3 loop is CASSLVGAETQYF. Here the CDR3 DNA reads TGCGCCAGCAGCTTGGTCGGCGCGGAGACCCAGTACTTC.

This clonotype was seen at least ten times. The chain employs TRBV7-9 and TRBJ1-5; maybe TRBD1 (5 bases). V gave up 3 bases and J gave up 3 bases, with 18 bases separating them. The CDR3 extends over 17 amino acids. The germline V gene has CDR1 SEHNR and CDR2 FQNEAQ (reference sequence). The CDR3 loop reads CASSFPAGGNINQPQHF. The CDR3 DNA is TGTGCCAGCAGCTTCCCGGCGGGGGGAAATATCAATCAGCCCCAGCATTTT.